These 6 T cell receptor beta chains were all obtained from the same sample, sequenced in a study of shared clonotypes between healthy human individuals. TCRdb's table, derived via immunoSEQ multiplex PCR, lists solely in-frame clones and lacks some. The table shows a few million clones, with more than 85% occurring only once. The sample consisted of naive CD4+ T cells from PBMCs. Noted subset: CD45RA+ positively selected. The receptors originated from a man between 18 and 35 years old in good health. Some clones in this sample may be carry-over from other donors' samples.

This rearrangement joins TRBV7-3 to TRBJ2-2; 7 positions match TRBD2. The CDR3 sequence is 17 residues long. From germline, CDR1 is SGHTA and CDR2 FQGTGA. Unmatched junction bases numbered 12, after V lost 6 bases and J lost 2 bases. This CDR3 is CASSPDRLAVNTGELFF. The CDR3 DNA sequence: TGTGCCAGCAGTCCGGATAGGCTAGCGGTCAACACCGGGGAGCTGTTTTTT.

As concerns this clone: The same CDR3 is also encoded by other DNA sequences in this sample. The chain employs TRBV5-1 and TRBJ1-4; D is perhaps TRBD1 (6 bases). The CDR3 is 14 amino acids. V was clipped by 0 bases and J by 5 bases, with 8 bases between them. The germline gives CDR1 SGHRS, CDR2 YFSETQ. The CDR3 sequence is CASSLVGQNEKLFF. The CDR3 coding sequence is TGCGCCAGCAGCTTGGTCGGACAGAATGAAAAACTGTTTTTT.

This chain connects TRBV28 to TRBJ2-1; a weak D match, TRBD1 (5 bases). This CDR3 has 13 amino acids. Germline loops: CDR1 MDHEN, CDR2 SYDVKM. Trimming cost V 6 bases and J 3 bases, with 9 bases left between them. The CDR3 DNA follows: TGTGCCAGCAGGGGGCGTCACTACAATGAGCAGTTCTTC. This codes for CASRGRHYNEQFF.

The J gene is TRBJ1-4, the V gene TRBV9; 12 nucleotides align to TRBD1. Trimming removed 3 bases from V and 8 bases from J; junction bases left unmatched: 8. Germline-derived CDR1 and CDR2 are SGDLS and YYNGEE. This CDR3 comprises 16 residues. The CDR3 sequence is CASSAGDRGRGEKLFF. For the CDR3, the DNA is TGTGCCAGCAGCGCCGGGGACAGGGGGCGAGGAGAAAAACTGTTTTTT.

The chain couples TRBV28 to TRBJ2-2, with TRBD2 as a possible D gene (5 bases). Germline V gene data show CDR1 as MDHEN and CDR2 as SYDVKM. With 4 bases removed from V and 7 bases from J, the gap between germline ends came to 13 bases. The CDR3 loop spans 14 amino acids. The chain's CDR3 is CASSYRLPGGELFF. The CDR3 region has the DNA TGTGCCAGCAGTTATCGACTACCCGGCGGGGAGCTGTTTTTT. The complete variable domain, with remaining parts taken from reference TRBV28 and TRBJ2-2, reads DVKVTQSSRYLVKRTGEKVFLECVQDMDHENMFWYRQDPGLGLRLIYFSYDVKMKEKGDIPEGYSVSREKKERFSLILESASTNQTSMYLCASSYRLPGGELFFGEGSRLTVL.

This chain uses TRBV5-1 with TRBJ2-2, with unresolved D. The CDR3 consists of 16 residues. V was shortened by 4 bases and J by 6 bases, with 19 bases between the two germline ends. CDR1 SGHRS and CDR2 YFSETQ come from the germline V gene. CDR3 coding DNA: TGCGCCAGCAGCCCTGGTTGGGGTCGACTTGCCGGGGAGCTGTTTTTT. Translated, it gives CASSPGWGRLAGELFF.